This T cell receptor (beta chain) was documented in a study of cytomegalovirus exposure and HLA in healthy donors. Overall study results and limits: TRBV6-2, TRBV6-3 and some other V segments were unresolvable in 87-base-pair reads. Among TCR beta chains, those listed as cytomegalovirus-associated numbered some 170.

Comment on this clone: Antigen: not known.

60 Vbeta and 13 Jbeta primers were used in PCR. Assay: immunoSEQ multiplex PCR; the TCRdb copy retains only in-frame clones and omits some. The sample consists of 120,000 or so clones, approximately 72% of them appearing once. CDR1 and CDR2 from the germline V gene are DFQATT and SNEGSKA (reference sequence). This CDR3 region has 11 residues. The V gene lost 3 bases and the J gene lost 4 bases, with 6 bases spanning the gap. The receptor was isolated from a young man in good health and CMV-seronegative. Sequenced material: PBMCs. The V call is TRBV20-1, the J call TRBJ1-1; no reliable D call. In DNA form, the CDR3 reads TGCAGTGCTAGGAGGAGCACTGAAGCTTTCTTT. This translates into CSARRSTEAFF.